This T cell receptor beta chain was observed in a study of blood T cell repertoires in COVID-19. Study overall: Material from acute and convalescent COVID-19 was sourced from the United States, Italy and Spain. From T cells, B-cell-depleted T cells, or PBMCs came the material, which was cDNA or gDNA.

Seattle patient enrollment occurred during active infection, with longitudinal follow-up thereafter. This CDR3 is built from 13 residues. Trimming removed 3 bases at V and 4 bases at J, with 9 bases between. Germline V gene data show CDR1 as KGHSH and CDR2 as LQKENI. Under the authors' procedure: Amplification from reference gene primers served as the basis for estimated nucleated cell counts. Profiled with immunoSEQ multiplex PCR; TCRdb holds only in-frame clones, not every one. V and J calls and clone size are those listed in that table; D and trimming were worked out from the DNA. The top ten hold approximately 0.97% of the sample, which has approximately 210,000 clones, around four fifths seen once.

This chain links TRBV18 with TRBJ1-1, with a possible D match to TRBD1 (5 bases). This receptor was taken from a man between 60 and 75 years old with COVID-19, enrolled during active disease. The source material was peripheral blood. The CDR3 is CASSPQRGTEAFF. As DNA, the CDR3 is TGTGCCAGCTCACCCCAAAGGGGCACTGAAGCTTTCTTT.